This is a list of T cell receptor beta chains from one sample in a study of CD8 T cells in Susac syndrome. TCRdb reprocessed the immunoSEQ multiplex PCR reads via MiXCR and lists one record per CDR3 protein. The profile shows 150,000 or so distinct CDR3 sequences, about 91% of them singletons. Sequencing input: CD4+ T cells from PBMCs. The receptors come from a human donor in good health. Both conserved end residues are trimmed from each CDR3.

CDR3 length: 12; V gene: TRBV30; CDR3 protein: AWSPPPLTGLVE
CDR3 length: 13; V gene: TRBV20-1; CDR3 protein: SATLPGDSNQPQH
CDR3 length: 13; V gene: TRBV4-1; CDR3 protein: ASSPILGTGSGYT
CDR3 length: 12; V gene: TRBV7-9; CDR3 protein: ASSQTQGPYEQY
CDR3 length: 12; V gene: TRBV7-2; CDR3 protein: ASSLAGTNYGYT
CDR3 length: 13; V gene: TRBV7-2; CDR3 protein: ASSPGTGMNQPQH
CDR3 length: 13; V gene: TRBV4-1; CDR3 protein: ASSQDGTATDTQY
CDR3 length: 10; V gene: TRBV29-1; CDR3 protein: SVGTVGYEQY
CDR3 length: 12; V gene: TRBV30; CDR3 protein: AWSVMDYNQPQH
CDR3 length: 12; V gene: TRBV18; CDR3 protein: ASSPTGMNTEAF
CDR3 length: 13; V gene: TRBV5-1; CDR3 protein: ASKGSGGSKTEAF
CDR3 length: 11; V gene: TRBV29-1; CDR3 protein: SVEVGANTEAF
CDR3 length: 12; V gene: TRBV6-2/TRBV6-3; CDR3 protein: ATRGTEWPNVLT
CDR3 length: 11; V gene: TRBV15; CDR3 protein: ATSRGFKETQY
CDR3 length: 12; V gene: TRBV2; CDR3 protein: ASSRTGRNTEAF
CDR3 length: 12; V gene: TRBV5-1; CDR3 protein: ASSLAWQDLRQY
CDR3 length: 12; V gene: TRBV19; CDR3 protein: ASRGTAAYDEQY
CDR3 length: 11; V gene: TRBV29-1; CDR3 protein: SVTGGFTDTQY
CDR3 length: 13; V gene: TRBV20-1; CDR3 protein: SARDRQRGTGELF
CDR3 length: 12; V gene: TRBV4-3; CDR3 protein: ASSQETVSYEQY
CDR3 length: 13; V gene: TRBV27; CDR3 protein: ASSLPSASPYEQY
CDR3 length: 13; V gene: TRBV7-2; CDR3 protein: ASSLEGPFNYGYT
CDR3 length: 9; V gene: TRBV6-2/TRBV6-3; CDR3 protein: ASTNNYGYT
CDR3 length: 12; V gene: TRBV20-1; CDR3 protein: SARRGGPNTEAF
CDR3 length: 11; V gene: TRBV9; CDR3 protein: ASSALGGWGYT
CDR3 length: 11; V gene: TRBV7-2; CDR3 protein: ASSPWPQGEQY
CDR3 length: 13; V gene: TRBV9; CDR3 protein: ASSVRASGEETQY
CDR3 length: 9; V gene: TRBV12-3/TRBV12-4; CDR3 protein: ASGPRDGYT
CDR3 length: 12; V gene: TRBV10-3; CDR3 protein: AISASATNYGYT
CDR3 length: 11; V gene: TRBV28; CDR3 protein: ASSSHGQTEAF
CDR3 length: 15; V gene: TRBV6-5; CDR3 protein: ASSSGTSGSLTYEQY
CDR3 length: 13; V gene: TRBV5-1; CDR3 protein: ASSLAGTPKETQY
CDR3 length: 10; V gene: TRBV20-1; CDR3 protein: SAFRDTGELF
CDR3 length: 12; V gene: TRBV7-2; CDR3 protein: ASSPLGTQETQY
CDR3 length: 15; V gene: TRBV7-9; CDR3 protein: ASSPGTGVAYNSPLH
CDR3 length: 13; V gene: TRBV25-1; CDR3 protein: ASSEGGGRNSPLH
CDR3 length: 9; V gene: TRBV10-1; CDR3 protein: ASGDAETQY
CDR3 length: 13; V gene: TRBV5-1; CDR3 protein: ASSFLAGVSYEQY
CDR3 length: 14; V gene: TRBV7-9; CDR3 protein: ASSPPGRAGGETQY
CDR3 length: 14; V gene: TRBV28; CDR3 protein: ASSLARTSGANVLT